The present TCR beta chain was sequenced within a study of shared clonotypes between healthy human individuals. General study points: Generation probability values for non-shared clonotypes were lower than those for clonotypes shared by all four donors.

The protocol was immunoSEQ multiplex PCR, while the TCRdb copy is restricted to in-frame clones and leaves out a portion. The sample lists under 1,100,000 clones; around 74% were seen once. Caucasian adults residing in Nashville, Tennessee made up all the donors. Of note for this clone: The antigen remains unidentified.

This sequence originates from a man younger than 35 in good health. The material sequenced was memory CD4+ T cells sorted from blood. The subset: CD45RA-negative fraction.

CDR3 sequence: CASSFGEGANNSPLHF. The CDR3 region has the DNA TGTGCCAGCAGCTTCGGGGAGGGGGCTAATAATTCACCCCTCCACTTT. The chain recombines TRBV7-8 with TRBJ1-6; 7 positions agree with TRBD1. The CDR3 is 16 amino acids. Per the germline V gene, CDR1 is SGHVS and CDR2 is FQNEAQ. V shed 3 bases and J 5 bases; nucleotides not matched to a gene: 7. Variable domain in full (rest from reference TRBV7-8 and TRBJ1-6): GAGVSQSPRYKVAKRGQDVALRCDPISGHVSLFWYQQALGQGPEFLTYFQNEAQLDKSGLPSDRFFAERPEGSVSTLKIQRTQQEDSAVYLCASSFGEGANNSPLHFGNGTRLTVT.